The rows below give T cell receptor beta chains drawn from one sample of a study of breast tumors, draining lymph nodes, adjacent tissues. MiXCR was run by TCRdb on the multiplex PCR reads, yielding one entry per CDR3 protein. The data hold 7,500 or so distinct CDR3 sequences, with 65% to 80% observed a single time. Sequencing used tumor-adjacent breast tissue. These receptors were taken from a female donor with breast cancer. Some clones in this sample may be carry-over from other donors' samples. CDR3s include the opening cysteine and the closing phenylalanine or tryptophan. Fields, in order: D gene, J gene, CDR3 length, clone size, V gene, CDR3 DNA, CDR3 protein. D genes are given only for firm matches. Clone size is shown for a subset of rows, as once, few, many or a class of expanded clone.

.	TRBJ2-5	14	once	TRBV7-7	TGTGCTAGCAGCTCCAGGACAGTTCAAGAGACCCAGTACTTC	CASSSRTVQETQYF
.	TRBJ1-1	12	many	TRBV7-2	TGTGCCAGCAGCTTAGGGGCGACTGAAGCTTTCTTT	CASSLGATEAFF
.	TRBJ1-4	14	.	TRBV6-5	TGTGCCAGCAGTCAGGGCCAGGGAAGTGAAAAACTGTTTTTT	CASSQGQGSEKLFF
.	TRBJ1-6	16	.	TRBV2	TGTGCCAGCAGTCGGACGGCGAGCTCCTATAATTCACCCCTCCACTTT	CASSRTASSYNSPLHF
.	TRBJ2-5	13	.	TRBV20-1	TGCAGTGCCCTAGGGCGCCAGGGGGAGACCCAGTACTTC	CSALGRQGETQYF
TRBD1	TRBJ2-7	14	.	TRBV7-6	TGTGCCAGCAGCGAGAGGGACAGCTACTACGAGCAGTACTTC	CASSERDSYYEQYF
TRBD2	TRBJ2-3	16	.	TRBV20-1	TGCAGTGCTAGAGGAAATTTCCCTCTAGCGGGAGATACGCAGTATTTT	CSARGNFPLAGDTQYF
.	TRBJ1-4	14	medium-sized	TRBV2	TGTGCCAGCAGTGTAGGAGAAGATAATGAAAAACTGTTTTTT	CASSVGEDNEKLFF
.	TRBJ1-5	16	.	TRBV2	TGTGCCAGCAGTGAAGGGCAGGGCAATAGCAATCAGCCCCAGCATTTT	CASSEGQGNSNQPQHF
TRBD2	TRBJ2-1	16	.	TRBV12-3/TRBV12-4	TGTGCCAGCAGTTTAGCGGCGGGAGGGCCGCGGAATGAGCAGTTCTTC	CASSLAAGGPRNEQFF
TRBD2	TRBJ2-3	16	.	TRBV9	TGTGCCAGCAGCGACCGACTAGCGGGAGTTACAGATACGCAGTATTTT	CASSDRLAGVTDTQYF
.	TRBJ2-1	12	.	TRBV5-1	TGCGCCAGCAGCCTATCTAGGAGTGAGCAGTTCTTC	CASSLSRSEQFF
TRBD1	TRBJ2-7	15	.	TRBV7-2	TGTGCCAGCAGCTTAGTACAGGGGAGCGGCTACGAGCAGTACTTC	CASSLVQGSGYEQYF
TRBD1	TRBJ1-6	15	large	TRBV20-1	TGCAGTGCTAAGGGGGCGAACGGATATAATTCACCCCTCCACTTT	CSAKGANGYNSPLHF
.	TRBJ2-1	16	.	TRBV4-1	TGCGCCAGCAGCCAGGAGTCCGGAGGCCCTCATGGTGAGCAGTTCTTC	CASSQESGGPHGEQFF
.	TRBJ2-5	15	.	TRBV7-7	TGTGCTAGCAGCTTAGGGGGGGGGAACCAAGAGACCCAGTACTTC	CASSLGGGNQETQYF
TRBD1	TRBJ2-3	14	many	TRBV6-5	TGTGCCAGCAGACCGGGACAGGGCGCAGATACGCAGTATTTT	CASRPGQGADTQYF
TRBD2	TRBJ2-7	14	medium-sized	TRBV20-1	TGCAGTGCTCTCGGACTAGCGGGAGAGGTGGTGCAGTACTTC	CSALGLAGEVVQYF
.	TRBJ1-6	16	.	TRBV4-2	TGTGCCAGCAGCCAAGTTCCGCTGAGGGGTGGTTCACCCCTCCACTTT	CASSQVPLRGGSPLHF
TRBD2	TRBJ2-2	20	.	TRBV7-9	TGTGCCAGCACCATCACCAACGCGCCTAGCGGAGTCTCAAACACCGGGGAGCTGTTTTTT	CASTITNAPSGVSNTGELFF
.	TRBJ2-5	15	.	TRBV2	TGTGCCAGCAGTGAAAAGTGGACGCAAGAAGAGACCCAGTACTTC	CASSEKWTQEETQYF
TRBD1	TRBJ1-4	15	medium-sized	TRBV20-1	TGCAGTGCTAGACACAGGGGGAGGGGTAATGAAAAACTGTTTTTT	CSARHRGRGNEKLFF
TRBD1	TRBJ1-6	15	many	TRBV12-3/TRBV12-4	TGTGCCAGCAGTTTTTTGCAGGGGGGTAATTCACCCCTCCACTTT	CASSFLQGGNSPLHF
.	TRBJ2-5	14	.	TRBV6-5	TGTGCCAGCAGTTACAGGGCCGGTGAGAAGACCCAGTACTTC	CASSYRAGEKTQYF
.	TRBJ2-5	13	many	TRBV10-3	TGTGCCACCTCCGGGGTGGACCAAGAGACCCAGTACTTC	CATSGVDQETQYF
.	TRBJ2-1	16	.	TRBV14	TGTGCCGGCAGCCAACCGGGGCAGTCCAGCTACAATGAGCAGTTCTTC	CAGSQPGQSSYNEQFF
.	TRBJ2-7	16	once	TRBV2	TGTGCCAGCAGTGAGTACAGAGGGGTTGGTTCCTACGAGCAGTACTTC	CASSEYRGVGSYEQYF
.	TRBJ2-1	13	.	TRBV7-2	TGTGCCAGCAGCTTACTAGGACTCAATGAGCAGTTCTTC	CASSLLGLNEQFF
.	TRBJ1-2	13	.	TRBV20-1	TGCAGTGCTAGCGCTCAGGATCGCTATGGCTACACCTTC	CSASAQDRYGYTF
.	TRBJ1-6	17	.	TRBV9	TGTGCCAGCAGCCCCAACATGGCCTTCTCCTATAATTCACCCCTCCACTTT	CASSPNMAFSYNSPLHF
TRBD1	TRBJ1-2	14	.	TRBV7-2	TGTGCCAGCAGCAAAGGACAGGGGGTTTATGGCTACACCTTC	CASSKGQGVYGYTF
.	TRBJ2-7	12	large	TRBV20-1	TGCAGTGCTAGAGATAACCGCTACGAGCAGTACTTC	CSARDNRYEQYF
TRBD2	TRBJ2-2	14	.	TRBV20-1	TGCAGTGCTCCCGGGACTACGAACACCGGGGAGCTGTTTTTT	CSAPGTTNTGELFF
TRBD2	TRBJ2-1	16	.	TRBV29-1	TGCAGCGTTGAGGGTCTAGCGGGAGCTGGCTACAATGAGCAGTTCTTC	CSVEGLAGAGYNEQFF
TRBD1	TRBJ2-7	13	.	TRBV29-1	TGCAGCGTTGAAGTGGACAGGGCCTACGAGCAGTACTTC	CSVEVDRAYEQYF
TRBD2	TRBJ2-7	15	.	TRBV20-1	TGCAGTGCTAGAGATAGTGGCGGGGACTACTACGAGCAGTACTTC	CSARDSGGDYYEQYF
TRBD2	TRBJ2-2	14	medium-sized	TRBV7-9	TGTGCCAGCAACTCGGGGGGTAGCACCGGGGAGCTGTTTTTT	CASNSGGSTGELFF
.	TRBJ1-2	12	.	TRBV20-1	TGCAGTGCGAGGACGGGGACCTATGGCTACACCTTC	CSARTGTYGYTF
.	TRBJ2-3	17	.	TRBV5-1	TGCGCCAGCAGCTTGGGCAGGGTGGACACTAGCACAGATACGCAGTATTTT	CASSLGRVDTSTDTQYF
TRBD2	TRBJ2-7	15	.	TRBV3-1	TGTGCCAGCAGCCTTCGGACTAGCGGGAGCTACGAGCAGTACTTC	CASSLRTSGSYEQYF
TRBD1	TRBJ1-5	16	medium-sized	TRBV12-3/TRBV12-4	TGTGCCAGCAGTCCTAAACAGGGGTTGACCAATCAGCCCCAGCATTTT	CASSPKQGLTNQPQHF
TRBD2	TRBJ2-3	15	.	TRBV2	TGTGCCAGCAGTGGCGGCGGGAGCAGGTCAGATACGCAGTATTTT	CASSGGGSRSDTQYF